This T cell receptor (beta chain) was retrieved from a study of control samples from healthy donors and cancer patients. Some clones are missing from TCRdb's copy, which holds only in-frame ones; the method was immunoSEQ multiplex PCR. The profile shows roughly 68,000 clones, approximately 83% of them singletons. This CDR3 is built from 13 residues. Germline V gene lookup returns CDR1 SGHNT and CDR2 YYREEE (reference sequence). Trimming shortened V by 5 bases and J by 0 bases, and 9 bases separated the two germline ends. The sample taken for sequencing was blood. The TCR originated in a man in his sixties in good health. This chain uses TRBV5-4 with TRBJ2-7, with a possible D match to TRBD2 (5 bases). In DNA form, the CDR3 reads TGTGCCAGCAGTTTCACTAGCTCCTACGAGCAGTACTTC. Translation gives CASSFTSSYEQYF.